This T cell receptor beta chain was profiled in a study of blood T cell repertoires in COVID-19 (dated by TCRdb to 2019 to 2021). For the study in its entirety: Collaborator samples came from the United States, Italy and Spain and covered acute and convalescent phases of COVID-19. The prospective study material was composed of cDNA or gDNA derived from T cells, B-cell-depleted T cells, or PBMCs. Where HLA class I and class II types were available, the types were taken from metadata supplied by the sample provider, not from assay-based typing. The repertoires were released in a freely available public database meant as a resource for research on the immune response to SARS-CoV-2. The samples were drawn from two sources: the first 160 participants of the ongoing ImmuneRACE study, and about 1,300 subjects contributed by 6 global collaborators. The sample metadata nearly always contained a de-identified subject ID, COVID-19 status, age in years and sex. Subjects who had been exposed to COVID-19, were actively infected with it, or had recovered from it provided the deeply sampled blood TCRbeta repertoires that made up the dataset. Overall study results and their limits: How much clinical and demographic metadata was included differed by source and by participant, and the metadata was provided uncurated.

TCRbeta CDR3 regions were amplified from genomic DNA using the immunoSEQ Assay, a bias-controlled multiplex PCR. As for the original processing: The number of nucleated cells in each sample was estimated from the amplification of reference gene primers within the assay. To quantify the absolute abundance of each unique TCRbeta CDR3 rearrangement, sequence reads were collapsed and filtered. For each sample, productive Simpson clonality was calculated by taking the square root of Simpson's diversity index across productive rearrangements. This immuneACCESS table, as held by TCRdb, lists in-frame sequences with V and J called but not all clones. Of the missing ones, under half trace to an unresolved V gene in checked studies; the others have no known cause. V, J and clone size reflect that table, while D and trimming were determined from the DNA. This sample is represented by 200,000 to 250,000 clones; 65% to 90% of them were singletons. About 2.4% of the sample lies in the top ten.

About this clone itself: Its cognate antigen has yet to be identified. No much larger clone is present one base from it, and per-base qualities are unavailable.

At one collaborating source in Seattle, patients were enrolled during active infection and were followed longitudinally through the course of disease. Collaborating institutions collected whole blood in K2EDTA tubes following their own protocols. For TCRbeta analysis, collaborators shipped samples as frozen whole blood, isolated PBMCs, or DNA extracted from either of those sample types. Input material: peripheral blood. The TCR originated in a woman in her 70s with COVID-19, enrolled during active disease.

The CDR3 in this case is CASSLRTGDSPLHF. The DNA sequence is given as TGTGCCAGCAGCTTGCGTACAGGGGATTCACCCCTCCACTTT. The sequence is built from TRBV5-4 and TRBJ1-6; TRBD1 fits 7 bases in the junction. Germline trimming amounts to 1 base on V and 8 bases on J, with 3 as the count of junction bases outside the gene matches. CDR1 and CDR2 are read off the germline V gene (reference sequence) as SGHNT and YYREEE. The CDR3 measures 14 amino acids from cysteine to phenylalanine. Kept here is only the CDR3 DNA, which spans 42 bases and is read in frame from base 1.